One T cell receptor (beta chain) is described in this entry. The antigen remains unidentified. The sample comes from a study of T-cell memory formation after mild COVID-19. Study summary: Clustering of TCRs was largely donor specific.

Study-wide points: The second-wave clones peaking on day 37 were not confirmed as SARS-CoV-2-specific. The finding that pre-infection memory included some responding clones suggested that cross-reactive memory joined.

cDNA libraries for TCR alpha and TCR beta, carrying sample barcodes and UMIs, came from 5'RACE with constant-segment primers. TCRdb reprocessed the 5' RACE reads via MiXCR and lists one record per CDR3 protein. The table lists 350,000 to 450,000 distinct CDR3 sequences, over 25% of them singletons. The germline CDR1 and CDR2 sequences are SGHRS and YFSETQ. Trimming at V came to 5 bases and at J to 4 bases, leaving 10 bases not matched to a gene. The CDR3 totals 15 residues. The sequence derives from an adult woman who had mild COVID-19 (a few samples of this study predate the infection). Cell type and time point are not known. Sequenced material: PBMCs or a T cell subset sorted from them (not recorded which). This chain links TRBV5-1 with TRBJ2-3, with 7 bases aligning to TRBD1. The CDR3 sequence: CASSGNTGVPDTQYF. DNA of the CDR3: TGCGCCAGCAGTGGAAACACAGGGGTTCCAGATACGCAGTATTTT.